Presented here are 14 T cell receptor beta chains from one specimen sequenced in a study of cytomegalovirus exposure and HLA in healthy donors. Primers included in the PCR were 60 Vbeta and 13 Jbeta primers. The protocol was immunoSEQ multiplex PCR, while the TCRdb copy is restricted to in-frame clones and leaves out a portion. The sample includes around 100,000 clones, over 65% of them seen just once. Input material: PBMCs. The receptor source for this set is a woman in her twenties or thirties in good health and CMV-seronegative.

The chain employs TRBV2 and TRBJ2-5; D unclear. From germline, CDR1 is SNHLY and CDR2 FYNNEI. The ends were cut back, 6 bases at V and 0 bases at J, with 8 bases in the middle. CDR3 length: 13 amino acids. The CDR3 region is CASRVVDQETQYF. As DNA, the CDR3 is TGTGCCAGCAGGGTGGTAGACCAAGAGACCCAGTACTTC.

This chain uses TRBV30 with TRBJ1-2, with 9 bases that match TRBD1. V was clipped by 8 bases and J by 7 bases; unmatched bases: 14. The CDR3 runs 14 residues. Germline V lookup: CDR1 GTSNPN, CDR2 SVGIG (reference sequence). CDR3 DNA sequence: TGTGCCCGAACCCGCCGGGACAGGGATTCTGGCTACACCTTC. Translation: CARTRRDRDSGYTF.

CDR3 coding DNA: TGTGCCAGCAGCTTGGCCCAGGAGAACACTGAAGCTTTCTTT. Residues: CASSLAQENTEAFF. This chain uses TRBV5-5 with TRBJ1-1; D unresolved. This CDR3 has 14 amino acids. Germline V lookup: CDR1 SGHKS, CDR2 YYEKEE (reference sequence). Trimming left V 0 bases short and J 1 base short, with 7 bases between.

The chain combines TRBV5-1 with TRBJ1-1; D might be TRBD1 (6 bases). With 7 bases removed from V and 4 bases from J, the gap between germline ends came to 20 bases. Germline CDR1 SGHRS, CDR2 YFSETQ. This CDR3 comprises 15 residues. CDR3 in DNA: TGCGCCAGCGTTCCACAGGGTGGGGGGGGCACTGAAGCTTTCTTT. This encodes CASVPQGGGGTEAFF.

This clone was detected a few times. The chain uses TRBV7-9 and TRBJ1-1; no clear D gene. CDR3 length equals 13 residues. Germline CDR1 SEHNR, CDR2 FQNEAQ (reference sequence). V lost 1 base, J lost 4 bases, and 7 bases lay in between. The CDR3 sequence is CASSLEQFTEAFF. CDR3 bases: TGTGCCAGCAGCTTAGAACAATTCACTGAAGCTTTCTTT.

Only one count was recorded for this clone. CDR3 coding DNA: TGTGCCAGCAGAGTGGCCTCTAGCGGGACCACAGATACGCAGTATTTT. Amino acid sequence: CASRVASSGTTDTQYF. The rearrangement links TRBV6-6 to TRBJ2-3; 9 positions agree with TRBD2. The germline V gene has CDR1 MNHNY and CDR2 SVGAGI (reference sequence). This CDR3 contains 16 residues. J lost 2 bases, V lost 6 bases, and 9 bases had no gene match.

The CDR3 spells CASSRQGAMTKLFF. CDR3 nucleotides: TGTGCCAGTAGTCGACAGGGGGCGATGACAAAACTGTTTTTT. The J gene is TRBJ1-4, the V gene TRBV19, with 10 bases aligning to TRBD1. This CDR3 has 14 residues. The germline gives CDR1 LNHDA, CDR2 SQIVND (reference sequence). The V gene end was trimmed by 5 bases and the J gene end by 10 bases; junction bases not matched to a gene: 7.

This clone has more than one count but fewer than ten. J is TRBJ1-2 and V is TRBV11-1, with 7 bases that match TRBD1. In germline, CDR1 is SGHAT, CDR2 FQDESV (reference sequence). The CDR3 is 15 amino acids. Germline trimming cut 5 bases from V and 8 bases from J; bases unmatched to any gene: 14. The CDR3 loop reads CASSPYSLQGSGYTF. CDR3 DNA sequence: TGTGCCAGCAGCCCTTACTCTTTACAGGGGTCCGGCTACACCTTC.

The chain combines TRBV29-1 with TRBJ2-6; D gene unclear. This CDR3 has 15 amino acids. Germline CDR1 and CDR2: SQVTM and ANQGSEA. V lost 5 bases and J 0 bases, leaving 11 bases between the germline ends. The CDR3 protein is CSVLSRSSGANVLTF. The CDR3 nucleotides are TGCAGCGTTTTATCCAGAAGCTCTGGGGCCAACGTCCTGACTTTC.

The genes are TRBV29-1 and TRBJ1-1, with 7 bases that match TRBD1. The V and J ends lost 6 bases and 1 base, in that order; junction bases with no gene match: 5. The CDR3 covers 13 residues. Per germline, CDR1 SQVTM and CDR2 ANQGSEA. The CDR3: CSVRGQTNTEAFF. As DNA, the CDR3 is TGCAGCGTGAGGGGACAGACGAACACTGAAGCTTTCTTT.

The V and J genes are TRBV28 and TRBJ1-5; the D gene is possibly TRBD1 (5 bases). CDR1 and CDR2 from the germline V gene are MDHEN and SYDVKM. The CDR3 loop spans 16 amino acids. V gave up 6 bases and J gave up 2 bases, with 17 bases separating them. The CDR3 reads CASSYARVLGNQPQHF. CDR3 DNA sequence: TGTGCCAGCAGCTATGCCAGGGTCCTAGGCAATCAGCCCCAGCATTTT.

This clone was detected only a few times. The chain uses TRBV29-1 and TRBJ1-1; D might be TRBD1 (6 bases). Germline V gives CDR1 SQVTM, CDR2 ANQGSEA. The CDR3 has 13 amino acids. Trimming took 4 bases from V and 5 from J, leaving 14 bases between them. The CDR3 coding sequence is TGCAGCGTTGCCATGGGGGCTAGGACTGAAGCTTTCTTT. Amino acid sequence: CSVAMGARTEAFF. Complete variable domain (other parts from reference TRBV29-1 and TRBJ1-1): SAVISQKPSRDICQRGTSLTIQCQVDSQVTMMFWYRQQPGQSLTLIATANQGSEATYESGFVIDKFPISRPNLTFSTLTVSNMSPEDSSIYLCSVAMGARTEAFFGQGTRLTVV.

This chain uses TRBV11-2 with TRBJ1-1; D ambiguous. V dropped 5 bases and J dropped 4 bases, with 11 bases sitting between them. This CDR3 is 13 amino acids long. From germline, CDR1 is SGHAT and CDR2 FQNNGV. The CDR3 nucleotides read TGTGCCAGCAGCCCTGACATGCCCACTGAAGCTTTCTTT. It codes for CASSPDMPTEAFF.

J is TRBJ2-2 and V is TRBV9, with 9 bases identical to TRBD2. Germline trimming cut 3 bases from V and 5 bases from J; bases unmatched to any gene: 8. The CDR3 has 16 residues. Germline V gene sequence: CDR1 SGDLS, CDR2 YYNGEE. DNA for the CDR3: TGTGCCAGCAGCGCCTCTGGTCTAGCGGGGACCGGGGAGCTGTTTTTT. It is translated as CASSASGLAGTGELFF.